The next 18 T cell receptor beta chains were all read from a single sample in a study of tumor and adjacent non-tumor tissue in lung cancer. The template was RNA from unsorted bulk tissue. A modified ARM-PCR protocol with three rounds of nested PCR amplified TCRbeta. TCRdb reprocessed the multiplex PCR reads via MiXCR and lists one record per CDR3 protein. Of 91,000 or so distinct CDR3 sequences in the sample, less than 80% were seen once. The sample was lung tumor tissue. Source of these receptors: a man aged 55 to 70 with non-small cell lung cancer.

This chain's CDR3 is CARVTGCQYF. The CDR3 bases are TGTGCCAGAGTGACAGGGTGTCAGTACTTC. The chain recombines TRBV19 with TRBJ2-7; TRBD1 aligns across 7 bases. The CDR3 has 10 amino acids. CDR1 is LNHDA and CDR2 is SQIVND in the germline V gene (reference sequence). The junction had 6 bases not matched to a gene; V was cut back by 9 bases and J by 10 bases.

The chain is built from TRBV19 and TRBJ1-5, with no clear D. The V end lost 5 bases, the J end lost 4 bases, and 12 bases lay between the germline ends. Looked up from germline, CDR1 is LNHDA and CDR2 is SQIVND (reference sequence). The CDR3 has 14 residues. CDR3 in DNA: TGTGCCAGTAGTTTAGGACTGAGTAATCAGCCCCAGCATTTT. Its protein product is CASSLGLSNQPQHF.

With regard to this clonotype: Likely a read error: the CDR3 ends without its conserved phenylalanine or tryptophan. The chain joins TRBV4-2 to TRBJ2-7; D is unclear. V was cut by 6 bases and J by 0 bases, with 12 bases left in between. The V gene's germline CDR1 is LGHNA and CDR2 YNFKEQ. The CDR3 runs 14 residues. DNA for the CDR3: TGTGCCAGCAGTTCCAAGCTTGGCTCCTACGAGCAGTACTCC. Translated, it gives CASSSKLGSYEQYS.

About this clonotype: The junction does not match germline at one end; this may be a read error. The rearrangement links TRBV4-1 to TRBJ2-3, with D unresolved. Germline assignment: CDR1 MGHRA and CDR2 YSYEKL. The CDR3 has 15 amino acids. The CDR3 nucleotides are TGCACCAGCAGACAAGTAGGCGAATCAGGAGATACGCGGTATTTT. It encodes CTSRQVGESGDTRYF.

Concerning this clonotype: The junction departs from germline at one end; a sequencing error may be responsible. This chain connects TRBV2 to TRBJ2-3; 13 bases agree with TRBD2. CDR3 length equals 16 residues. Germline CDR1 reads SNHLY; CDR2 reads FYNNEI. The CDR3 coding sequence is TGTGCCAGCATTGCCCGGACTAGCGGGGGCACAGACACGCAGTATTTT. This translates into CASIARTSGGTDTQYF.

Of note for this clonotype: A much larger clone is a single base away; this may be a read error. The chain couples TRBV28 to TRBJ2-3; 8 nucleotides line up with TRBD2. Germline V lookup: CDR1 MDHEN, CDR2 SYDVKM. The CDR3 is made up of 14 amino acids. Here the CDR3 DNA reads TGTGCCAGCAGCCTCGGGGGGGTCTTGGATACGCGGTATTTT. Translating gives CASSLGGVLDTRYF.

On this clonotype itself: Being one base from a much bigger clone, this may be a read error. The gene calls are TRBV20-1 and TRBJ2-1; 8 positions match TRBD2. CDR1 and CDR2 (germline): DFQATT, SNEGSKA (reference sequence). This CDR3 contains 15 residues. CDR3 in amino acids: CSVTRTGGGYKEQFF. CDR3 coding DNA: TGCAGTGTCACGAGAACGGGAGGGGGATACAAAGAGCAGTTCTTC.

In DNA form, the CDR3 reads TGTGCCAGCAGCCCACCCGGGACAGGGTTAACCTACGAGCAGTACTTC. Translation gives CASSPPGTGLTYEQYF. This sequence joins TRBV7-9 and TRBJ2-7, with 9 nucleotides matching TRBD1. The CDR3 spans 16 residues. The V gene's germline CDR1 is SEHNR and CDR2 FQNEAQ (reference sequence). Trimming at V came to 5 bases and at J to 2 bases, leaving 10 bases not matched to a gene.

On this clonotype itself: This may stem from a read error, because a much larger clone lies one nucleotide away. The chain carries TRBV28 and TRBJ1-1; D call uncertain. Germline V gene sequence: CDR1 MDHEN, CDR2 SYDVKM. The CDR3 runs 11 residues. Between the trimmed V and J ends, which lost 9 bases and 11 bases, there was a span of 16 bases. DNA for the CDR3: TGTGCCAGAAGTCAGTCCCTCGGGGCTTTCTTT. Residues: CARSQSLGAFF.

The chain employs TRBV11-3 and TRBJ2-1; D is possibly TRBD2 (6 bases). CDR1 is SGHNT and CDR2 is YENEEA in the germline V gene. The CDR3 consists of 15 residues. Trimming cost V 5 bases and J 8 bases, with 19 bases left between them. The CDR3 sequence is CASSHGTGVSHEQFF. Written as DNA, the CDR3 is TGTGCCAGCAGCCATGGGACTGGCGTGAGCCATGAGCAGTTCTTC.

The V gene is TRBV4-2, the J gene TRBJ2-1; perhaps D is TRBD1 or TRBD2 (5 bases each). The V gene lost 2 bases and the J gene lost 8 bases, with 10 bases spanning the gap. Germline V gene sequence: CDR1 LGHNA, CDR2 YNFKEQ. The CDR3 covers 13 residues. The CDR3 reads CASSQYLGHEQFF. In nucleotides, the CDR3 is TGTGCCAGCAGCCAATACCTGGGACATGAGCAGTTCTTC.

This clonotype was detected a few times. The chain employs TRBV5-1 and TRBJ1-1, with a possible D match to TRBD1 (6 bases). V was shortened by 2 bases and J by 0 bases, with 14 bases between the two germline ends. Germline loops: CDR1 SGHRS, CDR2 YFSETQ. The CDR3 loop spans 16 amino acids. The CDR3 bases are TGCGCCAGCAGCTTAGGGGGGGGAGGAGTGAACACTGAAGCTTTCTTT. This codes for CASSLGGGGVNTEAFF.

With regard to this clonotype: One end of the junction does not line up with germline, which may come from a read error. The V gene is TRBV11-2, the J gene TRBJ1-2, with D possibly TRBD1 on 6 matching bases. The CDR3 sequence is 13 residues long. Germline lookup yields CDR1 SGHAT and CDR2 FQNNGV. CDR3 DNA: TGCGCCAGCAGCACTGCGGACAGCTATGGCTACAGCTTC. This codes for CASSTADSYGYSF.

This clonotype has a count of ten or more. This chain links TRBV6-1 with TRBJ2-1; no reliable D call. Germline assignment: CDR1 MNHNS and CDR2 SASEGT. This CDR3 spans 11 amino acids. V was shortened by 4 bases and J by 6 bases, with 4 bases between the two germline ends. DNA of the CDR3: TGTGCCAGCAGTGCTATCAATGAGCAGTTCTTC. Encoded protein: CASSAINEQFF.

As concerns this clonotype: A read error may explain this, as a much larger clone is one base away. The rearrangement links TRBV6-5 to TRBJ1-2; perhaps TRBD1 as D (6 bases). The CDR3 totals 15 residues. The V gene lost 5 bases and the J gene lost 6 bases, with 19 bases spanning the gap. In germline, CDR1 is MNHEY, CDR2 SVGAGI. In nucleotides, the CDR3 is TGTGCCAGCAGTCTCTACCAGGACAGTTCTGATGGCTACACCTTC. Translating it yields CASSLYQDSSDGYTF.

The sample holds a few counts of this clonotype. A read error may explain this, as a much larger clone is one base away. The DNA for the CDR3 is TGTACCAGCAGACTAGCGACAACTAGGAGCTCCTACAATGAGCAGTTCTTC. It specifies CTSRLATTRSSYNEQFF. This chain links TRBV28 with TRBJ2-1; 8 bases agree with TRBD2. The length of the CDR3 is 17 residues. Germline CDR1 reads MDHEN; CDR2 reads SYDVKM.

This clonotype was counted many times. This chain links TRBV12-3 or TRBV12-4 with TRBJ2-2, with D unresolved. The CDR3 totals 13 residues. V dropped 5 bases and J dropped 7 bases, with 11 bases sitting between them. The CDR3 nucleotides read TGTGCCAGCAGTCCTCGACCCGTCGGGGAGCTGTTTTTT. It translates to CASSPRPVGELFF.

This clonotype was picked up a small number of times. This could be a read error, since a much larger clone is one nucleotide away. This rearrangement joins TRBV7-9 to TRBJ2-1; 12 bases map to TRBD2. The CDR3 consists of 15 residues. In germline, CDR1 is SEHNR, CDR2 FQNEAQ (reference sequence). CDR3 sequence reads: CVSSSGTSGLDEQFF. CDR3 nucleotides: TGTGTCAGCAGCAGTGGGACTAGCGGGCTGGATGAGCAGTTCTTC.